This is a list of T cell receptor beta chains from one sample in a study of blood T cell repertoires in COVID-19. The protocol was immunoSEQ multiplex PCR, while the TCRdb copy is restricted to in-frame clones and leaves out a portion. The sample lists 200,000 to 300,000 clones; less than 90% were seen once. Sequencing used peripheral blood. The receptors were sampled from a man between 60 and 70 years old with acute or convalescent COVID-19. CDR3s include the opening cysteine and the closing phenylalanine or tryptophan. The D gene is left open where the match is weak. Size is omitted from some rows. Given values are once, few, many or a class for expanded clones.

TRBD2	TRBV5-1	TRBJ2-1	-	TGCGCCAGCAGCTCCCTAGCGGGGGGGCGCAATGAGCAGTTCTTC	CASSSLAGGRNEQFF
-	TRBV5-1	TRBJ2-7	-	TGCGCCAGCAGCCCCGGACGGGACTACGAGCAGTACTTC	CASSPGRDYEQYF
-	TRBV18	TRBJ1-4	-	TGTGCCAGCTCCGGGTTTGCGGAGGAAAAACTGTTTTTT	CASSGFAEEKLFF
-	TRBV27	TRBJ1-1	-	TGTGCCAGCAGTTTCAGAGGGCCTACCCCGAACACTGAAGCTTTCTTT	CASSFRGPTPNTEAFF
-	TRBV29-1	TRBJ1-2	-	TGCAGCGTTGACAAGTCGGGTAACTATGGCTACACCTTC	CSVDKSGNYGYTF
-	TRBV5-1	TRBJ1-3	-	TGCGCCAGCAGCTTGGCCGGGTTTGGAAACACCATATATTTT	CASSLAGFGNTIYF
-	TRBV6-5	TRBJ2-1	-	TGTGCCAGCAGAGACAGGATGTCCTACAATGAGCAGTTCTTC	CASRDRMSYNEQFF
TRBD1	TRBV5-1	TRBJ1-3	-	TGCGCCAGCAGCTGGGAGACAGGGGGAAATGCTGGAAACACCATATATTTT	CASSWETGGNAGNTIYF
-	TRBV5-1	TRBJ1-2	-	TGCGCCATCCGAGGAGGATTAGAGGAGGGCTATGGCTACACCTTC	CAIRGGLEEGYGYTF
-	TRBV7-8	TRBJ2-3	-	TGTGCCAGCAGCTTAGTGATTAGCGACCCCGGCACAGATACGCAGTATTTT	CASSLVISDPGTDTQYF
TRBD1	TRBV10-2	TRBJ2-7	few	TGCGCCAGCAGTGAAGGGGCCAGGGGGTACGAGCAGTACTTC	CASSEGARGYEQYF
-	TRBV5-1	TRBJ2-7	once	TGCGCCAGCAGCTCTTCCTACGAGCAGTACTTC	CASSSSYEQYF
-	TRBV10-1	TRBJ2-1	-	TGCGCCAGCAGTGTCCGAAGGGCGGGCAATGAGCAGTTCTTC	CASSVRRAGNEQFF
-	TRBV2	TRBJ1-6	-	TGTGCCAGCAGTCCACAGGGCCGGGCTTCACCCCTCCACTTT	CASSPQGRASPLHF
-	TRBV7-9	TRBJ2-7	-	TGTGCCAGCAGCCCGATGGGGGGAAGTTTCAAGAGCTACGAGCAGTACTTC	CASSPMGGSFKSYEQYF
-	TRBV20-1	TRBJ1-2	-	TGCAGTGCTAGTACATATGGCTACACCTTC	CSASTYGYTF
TRBD2	TRBV6-6	TRBJ2-1	-	TGTGCCAGCACCCTAGCGGTCTCCCATGAGCAGTTCTTC	CASTLAVSHEQFF
TRBD1	TRBV5-8	TRBJ1-2	-	TGTGCCAGCAGCCGGACAGGGGTTGGCTACACCTTC	CASSRTGVGYTF
TRBD2	TRBV9	TRBJ2-5	-	TGTGCCAGCAGCGTAGGCCTAGCGGGAGAGTCGGAGGAGACCCAGTACTTC	CASSVGLAGESEETQYF
-	TRBV6-6	TRBJ2-2	-	TGTGCCAGCAGTCGGGTATTAGGACAAGGTATTTCCGGGGAGCTGTTTTTT	CASSRVLGQGISGELFF
TRBD1	TRBV19	TRBJ1-1	once	TGTGCCAGTAGCTTCCGGTGGGACAGGGACACTGAAGCTTTCTTT	CASSFRWDRDTEAFF
-	TRBV6-6	TRBJ2-5	-	TGTGCCAGCAGTCCCGGGAGACAAGAGACCCAGTACTTC	CASSPGRQETQYF
TRBD2	TRBV6-1	TRBJ2-3	-	TGTGCCAGCAGCCTTACACTAGCGGGGGAGGATACGCAGTATTTT	CASSLTLAGEDTQYF
TRBD1	TRBV9	TRBJ1-4	-	TGTGCCAGCAGCCCAACGGACAGGCGGGTTGAAAAACTGTTTTTT	CASSPTDRRVEKLFF
TRBD2	TRBV10-3	TRBJ2-1	-	TGTGCCATCAGGTCCGGGACTAGCGAATACAATGAGCAGTTCTTC	CAIRSGTSEYNEQFF
TRBD2	TRBV10-3	TRBJ2-3	-	TGTGCCATCAAACTAGCGGGAGGAGATACGCAGTATTTT	CAIKLAGGDTQYF
TRBD1	TRBV18	TRBJ2-7	-	TGTGCCAGCTCACCGGGACAGGACTACGAGCAGTACTTC	CASSPGQDYEQYF
-	TRBV5-1	TRBJ2-1	-	TGCGCCAGCAGCTTGGCCCACTACAATGAGCAGTTCTTC	CASSLAHYNEQFF
TRBD1	TRBV19	TRBJ2-7	-	TGTGCCACCACCCCTCCGGGACAGGGTCCCTACGAGCAGTACTTC	CATTPPGQGPYEQYF
TRBD2	TRBV15	TRBJ2-3	-	TGTGCCACCAGCAGAGATTCTGAACTAGCGGGGGGCACAGATACGCAGTATTTT	CATSRDSELAGGTDTQYF
-	TRBV13	TRBJ1-1	-	TGTGCCAGCAGCTTACGGGGGGCGAACACTGAAGCTTTCTTT	CASSLRGANTEAFF
TRBD2	TRBV9	TRBJ2-3	-	TGTGCCAGCAGCACTAGCGGGGAGTCTTATAGCACAGATACGCAGTATTTT	CASSTSGESYSTDTQYF
-	TRBV4-2	TRBJ2-3	-	TGTGCCAGCAGCCAAGATGGGTTCGCGGGCGGCACAGATACGCAGTATTTT	CASSQDGFAGGTDTQYF
TRBD1	TRBV2	TRBJ2-1	-	TGTGCCAGCAGTGCAGGACAGGGGCCCTACAATGAGCAGTTCTTC	CASSAGQGPYNEQFF
-	TRBV7-3	TRBJ2-5	-	TGTGCCAGCAGCTTAACGTTCAGTTCCAGAGAGACCCAGTACTTC	CASSLTFSSRETQYF
-	TRBV7-3	TRBJ2-3	-	TGTGCCAGCAGCGGCAGCACAGATACGCAGTATTTT	CASSGSTDTQYF
TRBD1	TRBV11-2	TRBJ1-1	-	TGTGCCAGCAGCTCCCGGGGACAGGGAAGGACGAACACTGAAGCTTTCTTT	CASSSRGQGRTNTEAFF
-	TRBV5-1	TRBJ1-6	-	TGCGCCAGCAGCCCGTACGGGGGGGCGGCCTATAATTCACCCCTCCACTTT	CASSPYGGAAYNSPLHF
-	TRBV10-2	TRBJ2-7	-	TGCGCCAGCAGGCTGGCGGGGTCCTACGAGCAGTACTTC	CASRLAGSYEQYF
TRBD2	TRBV6-6	TRBJ2-2	few	TGTGCCAGCAGCGTACTAGCGGAGAACACCGGGGAGCTGTTTTTT	CASSVLAENTGELFF
TRBD1	TRBV28	TRBJ1-1	-	TGTGCCAGCAGTCCAGCTACGGGACAGAGGAACACTGAAGCTTTCTTT	CASSPATGQRNTEAFF
-	TRBV6-5	TRBJ1-5	few	TGTGCCAGCGAAGGGAGTCAGGCGCATCAGCCCCAGCATTTT	CASEGSQAHQPQHF
TRBD1	TRBV6-5	TRBJ2-7	-	TGTGCCAGCCACCTGGATGGGACAGGGTTAGGTGAGCAGTACTTC	CASHLDGTGLGEQYF
TRBD1	TRBV23-1	TRBJ2-5	-	TGCGCCAGCCTCACCCGGACAGGGGCTCGTGGAGAGACCCAGTACTTC	CASLTRTGARGETQYF
TRBD1	TRBV19	TRBJ1-1	-	TGTGCCAGTAGTCAGACAGGGGGAATCACTGAAGCTTTCTTT	CASSQTGGITEAFF
TRBD1	TRBV19	TRBJ1-1	-	TGTGCCAGTACCGACAGGGGGCGAAACACTGAAGCTTTCTTT	CASTDRGRNTEAFF